This TCR beta chain comes out of a study of blood T cells in healthy people across ages. Overall study results and limits: Across the age range, TCR beta diversity per million T cells fell in a roughly linear way.

Primed by a sample-barcoded 5' primer and a J-beta primer mix, a second PCR proceeded for roughly 6 to 12 cycles. Each of the samples gave a minimum of 2.5 million paired-end reads that contained CDR3. Using its own MiXCR run on the 5' RACE reads, TCRdb lists one record per CDR3 protein. Here the sample spans some 1 million distinct CDR3 sequences, around 45% being singletons. Deletions cut 0 bases from V and 4 bases from J, with 13 bases between. This CDR3 comprises 16 residues. Per germline, CDR1 LGHNA and CDR2 YNFKEQ. Concerning this clonotype itself: Its antigen remains unidentified.

The source is a woman aged 60-70 years in good health. Source material: blood. The V and J genes are TRBV4-2 and TRBJ2-1; a possible D gene is TRBD2 (6 bases). The CDR3 region has the DNA TGTGCCAGCAGCCAAGAGGGGACCGGGAGATACAATGAGCAGTTCTTC. Translating it yields CASSQEGTGRYNEQFF.